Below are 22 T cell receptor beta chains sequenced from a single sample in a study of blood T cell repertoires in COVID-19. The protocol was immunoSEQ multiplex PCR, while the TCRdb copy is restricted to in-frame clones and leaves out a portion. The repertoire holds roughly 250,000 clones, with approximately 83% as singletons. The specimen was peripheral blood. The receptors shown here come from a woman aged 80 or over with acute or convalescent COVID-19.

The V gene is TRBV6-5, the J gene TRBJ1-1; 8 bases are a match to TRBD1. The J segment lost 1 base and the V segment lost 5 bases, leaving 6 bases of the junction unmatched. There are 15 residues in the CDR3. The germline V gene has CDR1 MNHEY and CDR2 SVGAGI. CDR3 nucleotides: TGTGCCAGCAGTCACACCGGGACAGGGAACACTGAAGCTTTCTTT. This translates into CASSHTGTGNTEAFF.

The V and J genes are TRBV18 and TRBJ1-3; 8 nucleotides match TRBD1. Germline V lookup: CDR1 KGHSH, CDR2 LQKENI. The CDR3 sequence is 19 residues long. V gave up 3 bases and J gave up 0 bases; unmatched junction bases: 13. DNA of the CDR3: TGTGCCAGCTCACCGTCCGGGACAGGAGCTTATACCTCTGGAAACACCATATATTTT. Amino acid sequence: CASSPSGTGAYTSGNTIYF.

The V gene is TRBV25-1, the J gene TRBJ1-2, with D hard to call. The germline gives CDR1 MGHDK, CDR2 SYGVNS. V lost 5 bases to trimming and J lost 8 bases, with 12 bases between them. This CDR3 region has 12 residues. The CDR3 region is CASSNLSRGYTF. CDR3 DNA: TGTGCCAGCAGTAATCTCTCGAGAGGCTACACCTTC.

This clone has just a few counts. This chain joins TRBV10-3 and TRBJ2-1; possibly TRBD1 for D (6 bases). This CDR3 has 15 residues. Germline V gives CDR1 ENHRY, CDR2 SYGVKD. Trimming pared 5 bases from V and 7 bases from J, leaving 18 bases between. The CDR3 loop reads CAISLGAGVSNEQFF. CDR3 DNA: TGTGCCATCAGTCTTGGGGCAGGGGTCTCGAATGAGCAGTTCTTC.

The CDR3 nucleotides are TGTGCCAGTTCCGACGGGGGGGCCCCAGATACGCAGTATTTT. It specifies CASSDGGAPDTQYF. This chain links TRBV19 with TRBJ2-3; 8 positions agree with TRBD2. In germline, CDR1 is LNHDA, CDR2 SQIVND (reference sequence). The CDR3 consists of 14 residues. Losses at the gene ends were 8 bases for V and 4 bases for J; bases not matched to a gene: 8.

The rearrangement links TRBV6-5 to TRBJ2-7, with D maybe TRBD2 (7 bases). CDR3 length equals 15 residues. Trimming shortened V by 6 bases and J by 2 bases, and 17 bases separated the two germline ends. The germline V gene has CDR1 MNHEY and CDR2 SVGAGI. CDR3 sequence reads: CASRSFEGGTYEQYF. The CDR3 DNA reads TGTGCCAGCAGGAGCTTCGAGGGGGGGACCTACGAGCAGTACTTC.

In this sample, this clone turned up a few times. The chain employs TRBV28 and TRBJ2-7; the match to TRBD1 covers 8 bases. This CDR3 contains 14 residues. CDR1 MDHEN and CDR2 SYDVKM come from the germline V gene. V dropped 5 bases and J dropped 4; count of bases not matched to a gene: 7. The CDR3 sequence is CASSPRDRRYEQYF. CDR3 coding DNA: TGTGCCAGCAGTCCTCGGGACAGGAGATACGAGCAGTACTTC.

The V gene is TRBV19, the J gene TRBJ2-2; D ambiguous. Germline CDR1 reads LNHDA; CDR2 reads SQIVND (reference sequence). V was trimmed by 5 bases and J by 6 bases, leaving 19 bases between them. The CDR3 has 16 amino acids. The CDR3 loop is CASSYPRVSEPGELFF. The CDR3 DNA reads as TGTGCCAGTAGTTACCCCCGGGTCTCTGAGCCCGGGGAGCTGTTTTTT.

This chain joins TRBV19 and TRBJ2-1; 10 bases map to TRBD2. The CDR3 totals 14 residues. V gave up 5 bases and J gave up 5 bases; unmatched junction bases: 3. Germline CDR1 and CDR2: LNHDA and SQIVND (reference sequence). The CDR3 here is CASSRTSGHNEQFF. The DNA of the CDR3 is TGTGCCAGTAGTCGGACTAGCGGACACAATGAGCAGTTCTTC.

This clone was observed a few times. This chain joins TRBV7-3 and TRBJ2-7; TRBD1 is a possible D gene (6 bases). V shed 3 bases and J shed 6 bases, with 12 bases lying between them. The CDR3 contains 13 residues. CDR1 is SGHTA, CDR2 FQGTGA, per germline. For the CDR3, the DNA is TGTGCCAGCAGCTTGGGGGCAGGGCGCGAGCAGTACTTC. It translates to CASSLGAGREQYF.

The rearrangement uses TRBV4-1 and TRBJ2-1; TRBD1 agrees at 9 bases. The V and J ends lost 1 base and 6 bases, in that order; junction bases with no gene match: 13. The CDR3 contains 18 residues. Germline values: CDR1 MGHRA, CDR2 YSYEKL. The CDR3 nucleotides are TGCGCCAGCAGCCAAGGGGGAGCAGCGGACAGGGGACGCAATGAGCAGTTCTTC. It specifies CASSQGGAADRGRNEQFF.

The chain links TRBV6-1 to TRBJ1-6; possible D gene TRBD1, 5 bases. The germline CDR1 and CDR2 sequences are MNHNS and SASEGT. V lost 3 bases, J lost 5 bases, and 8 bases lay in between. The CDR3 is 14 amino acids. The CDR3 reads CASSEWGDNSPLHF. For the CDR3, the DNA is TGTGCCAGCAGTGAGTGGGGGGATAATTCACCCCTCCACTTT.

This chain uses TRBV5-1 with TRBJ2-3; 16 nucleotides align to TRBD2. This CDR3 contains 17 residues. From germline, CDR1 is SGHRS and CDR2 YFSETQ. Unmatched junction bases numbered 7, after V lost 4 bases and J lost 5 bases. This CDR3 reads CASSPGTSGGAVDTQYF. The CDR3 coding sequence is TGCGCCAGCAGCCCGGGGACTAGCGGGGGGGCGGTAGATACGCAGTATTTT.

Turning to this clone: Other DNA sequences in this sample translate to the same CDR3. The CDR3 protein is CASSEDRGGNQPQHF. The CDR3 DNA sequence: TGTGCCAGCAGCGAGGACAGGGGAGGCAATCAGCCCCAGCATTTT. The J gene is TRBJ1-5, the V gene TRBV2; TRBD1 matches at 9 bases. In germline, CDR1 is SNHLY, CDR2 FYNNEI. This CDR3 spans 15 amino acids. The V gene end was trimmed by 6 bases and the J gene end by 2 bases; junction bases not matched to a gene: 5.

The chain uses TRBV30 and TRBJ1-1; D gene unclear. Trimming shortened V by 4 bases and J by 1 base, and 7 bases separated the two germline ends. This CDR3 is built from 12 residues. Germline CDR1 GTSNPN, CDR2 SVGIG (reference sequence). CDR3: CAWTQKNTEAFF. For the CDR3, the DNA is TGTGCCTGGACCCAGAAGAACACTGAAGCTTTCTTT.

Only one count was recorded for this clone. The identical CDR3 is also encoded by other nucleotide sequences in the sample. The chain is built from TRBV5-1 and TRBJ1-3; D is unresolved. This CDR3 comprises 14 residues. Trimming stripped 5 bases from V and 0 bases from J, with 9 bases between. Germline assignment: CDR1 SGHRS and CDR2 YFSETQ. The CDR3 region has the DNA TGCGCCAGCAGTCCGGGGAGCTCTGGAAACACCATATATTTT. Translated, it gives CASSPGSSGNTIYF. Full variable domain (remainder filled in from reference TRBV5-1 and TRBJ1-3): KAGVTQTPRYLIKTRGQQVTLSCSPISGHRSVSWYQQTPGQGLQFLFEYFSETQRNKGNFPGRFSGRQFSNSRSEMNVSTLELGDSALYLCASSPGSSGNTIYFGEGSWLTVV.

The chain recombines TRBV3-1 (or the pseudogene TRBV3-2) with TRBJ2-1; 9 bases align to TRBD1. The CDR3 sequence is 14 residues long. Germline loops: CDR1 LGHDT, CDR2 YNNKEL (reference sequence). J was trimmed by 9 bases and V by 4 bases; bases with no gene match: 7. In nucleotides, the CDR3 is TGTGCCAGCAGCCGCACTACAGGGGGCCGTGAGCAGTTCTTC. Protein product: CASSRTTGGREQFF.

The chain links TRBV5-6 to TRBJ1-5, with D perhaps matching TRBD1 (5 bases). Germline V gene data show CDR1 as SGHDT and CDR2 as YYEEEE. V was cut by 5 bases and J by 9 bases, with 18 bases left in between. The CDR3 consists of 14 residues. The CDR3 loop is CASRSDKGVGPQHF. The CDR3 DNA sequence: TGTGCCAGCAGATCGGACAAGGGTGTAGGGCCCCAGCATTTT. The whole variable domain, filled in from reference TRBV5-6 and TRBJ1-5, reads DAGVTQSPTHLIKTRGQQVTLRCSPKSGHDTVSWYQQALGQGPQFIFQYYEEEERQRGNFPDRFSGHQFPNYSSELNVNALLLGDSALYLCASRSDKGVGPQHFGDGTRLSIL.

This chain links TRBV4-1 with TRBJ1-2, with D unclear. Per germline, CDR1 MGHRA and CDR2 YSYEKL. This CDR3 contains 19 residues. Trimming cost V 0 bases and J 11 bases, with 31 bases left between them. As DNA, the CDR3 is TGCGCCAGCAGCCAAGAAAGTGGGGAGCGGGCAATCTCGCTTTTATTGTACACCTTC. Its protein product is CASSQESGERAISLLLYTF.

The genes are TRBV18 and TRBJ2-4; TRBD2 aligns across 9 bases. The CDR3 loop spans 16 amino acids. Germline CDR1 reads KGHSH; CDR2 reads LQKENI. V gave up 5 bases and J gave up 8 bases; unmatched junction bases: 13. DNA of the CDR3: TGTGCCAGCTCAGGGAGGACTAGCGTGTTATTCGACATTCAGTACTTC. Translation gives CASSGRTSVLFDIQYF.

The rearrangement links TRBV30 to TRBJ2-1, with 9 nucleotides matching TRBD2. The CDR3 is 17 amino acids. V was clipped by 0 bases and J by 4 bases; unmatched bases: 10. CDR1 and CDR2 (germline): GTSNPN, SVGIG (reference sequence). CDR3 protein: CAWSVSGLAGRYNEQFF. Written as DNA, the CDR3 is TGTGCCTGGAGTGTGTCGGGGCTAGCGGGGAGGTACAATGAGCAGTTCTTC.

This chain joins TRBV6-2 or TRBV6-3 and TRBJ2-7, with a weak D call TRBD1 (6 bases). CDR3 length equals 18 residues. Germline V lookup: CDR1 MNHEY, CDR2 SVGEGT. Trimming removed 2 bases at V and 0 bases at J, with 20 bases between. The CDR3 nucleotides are TGTGCCAGCAGTTACGGGGCGGTCCCAACAGGGAGCTCCTACGAGCAGTACTTC. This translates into CASSYGAVPTGSSYEQYF.